A selection of T cell receptor beta chains follows, all from one sample in a study of T cells after yellow fever vaccination. TCRdb re-called the 5' RACE reads through MiXCR, storing one row per CDR3 protein. Of under 600,000 distinct CDR3 sequences in the sample, 20% to 25% were seen once. The starting material was PBMCs, obtained roughly 20 days after the first yellow fever vaccination. Receptor source: a man aged 18 to 29 who received the YFV17D yellow fever vaccine. The CDR3 runs from the conserved cysteine through the conserved F or W. A D gene is named only where the DNA matches it firmly. Expanded clones are given a class, and other clones once, few, many or no size at all.

abundance	v_gene	j_gene	d_gene	CDR3aa	CDR3nt
.	TRBV25-1	TRBJ2-2	.	CASSDQAGELFF	TGTGCCAGCAGTGATCAGGCCGGGGAGCTGTTTTTT
few	TRBV6-2/TRBV6-3	TRBJ2-3	TRBD1	CASTNRGTDTQYF	TGTGCCAGCACAAACAGGGGGACAGATACGCAGTATTTT
.	TRBV7-2	TRBJ1-2	.	CASSLAGEHGYTF	TGTGCCAGCAGCTTAGCAGGGGAACATGGCTACACCTTC
few	TRBV11-2	TRBJ1-2	TRBD1	CASSLVGTGGWGYTF	TGTGCCAGCAGCTTAGTCGGGACAGGGGGCTGGGGCTACACCTTC
many	TRBV12-3/TRBV12-4	TRBJ1-4	TRBD1	CASSFGGQGFFGTNEKLFF	TGTGCCAGCAGTTTTGGTGGACAGGGGTTTTTTGGAACTAATGAAAAACTGTTTTTT
few	TRBV18	TRBJ2-2	.	CASSRTGTYTGELFF	TGTGCCAGCTCACGAACCGGGACGTACACCGGGGAGCTGTTTTTT
.	TRBV5-5	TRBJ2-7	.	CASTSFSEGSNEQYF	TGTGCCAGCACCTCGTTTTCGGAGGGCTCCAACGAGCAGTACTTC
few	TRBV5-6	TRBJ1-2	.	CASSFGSTSYGYTF	TGTGCCAGCAGCTTTGGGTCGACTAGCTATGGCTACACCTTC
many	TRBV4-3	TRBJ2-4	.	CASSQDPDGSKNIQYF	TGCGCCAGCAGCCAAGATCCTGACGGTAGCAAAAACATTCAGTACTTC
.	TRBV19	TRBJ2-3	.	CASSLPSDLTQYF	TGTGCCAGTAGTCTACCCTCGGACTTAACGCAGTATTTT
.	TRBV7-2	TRBJ2-3	.	CASSFTSRGTDTQYF	TGTGCCAGCAGCTTCACTAGCCGGGGCACAGATACGCAGTATTTT
.	TRBV3-1	TRBJ2-5	.	CASSPPPGAQETQYF	TGTGCCAGCAGCCCTCCTCCGGGGGCCCAAGAGACCCAGTACTTC
few	TRBV18	TRBJ1-2	.	CASSPISAMNYGYTF	TGTGCCAGCTCACCAATTTCAGCTATGAACTATGGCTACACCTTC
.	TRBV28	TRBJ2-5	TRBD1	CASSNYLGQVQETQYF	TGTGCCAGCAGCAACTACCTGGGACAGGTACAAGAGACCCAGTACTTC
.	TRBV20-1	TRBJ2-4	.	CSARDPTRENIQYF	TGCAGTGCACGGGACCCCACTAGGGAAAACATTCAGTACTTC
few	TRBV5-1	TRBJ2-2	.	CASRVQGWDTGELFF	TGCGCCAGCAGGGTCCAGGGTTGGGACACCGGGGAGCTGTTTTTT
few	TRBV5-1	TRBJ1-5	.	CASSLGVGNQPQHF	TGCGCCAGCAGCTTGGGGGTAGGCAATCAGCCCCAGCATTTT
few	TRBV7-3	TRBJ2-1	.	CASSSVPGDYNEQFF	TGTGCCAGCAGCTCGGTCCCAGGGGACTACAATGAGCAGTTCTTC
.	TRBV7-9	TRBJ2-2	.	CASSLGHDTGELFF	TGTGCCAGCAGTCTAGGACACGACACCGGGGAGCTGTTTTTT
few	TRBV4-3	TRBJ2-7	TRBD1	CASSQDSHQGVGEQYF	TGCGCCAGCAGCCAAGACTCCCACCAGGGGGTCGGCGAGCAGTACTTC
many	TRBV7-2	TRBJ2-1	TRBD2	CASSFSGGAFGNEQFF	TGTGCCAGCAGCTTTAGCGGGGGGGCCTTCGGGAATGAGCAGTTCTTC
many	TRBV7-3	TRBJ2-2	.	CASSRPHSGELFF	TGTGCCAGCAGCCGACCCCATTCCGGGGAGCTGTTTTTT
.	TRBV18	TRBJ2-1	TRBD1	CASSPQEQGRNEQFF	TGTGCCAGCTCACCCCAAGAACAGGGGCGGAATGAGCAGTTCTTC
.	TRBV7-2	TRBJ1-1	TRBD1	CASSPQGGPSVNTEAFF	TGTGCCAGCAGCCCCCAAGGGGGCCCAAGTGTGAACACTGAAGCTTTCTTT
.	TRBV29-1	TRBJ1-3	.	CSVDPGVGNTIYF	TGCAGCGTTGACCCGGGAGTTGGAAACACCATATATTTT
.	TRBV11-2	TRBJ1-1	.	CASRDGPTLLNTEAFF	TGTGCCAGCAGAGACGGACCCACTCTTTTAAACACTGAAGCTTTCTTT
few	TRBV12-3/TRBV12-4	TRBJ1-2	.	CASSLSHGARETF	TGTGCCAGCAGTTTAAGTCACGGTGCCCGAGAAACCTTC
few	TRBV4-2	TRBJ1-5	TRBD1	CASSQDPGTGWEMRPQHF	TGTGCCAGCAGCCAAGATCCCGGGACAGGGTGGGAGATGCGGCCCCAGCATTTT
few	TRBV4-1	TRBJ2-1	.	CASSPLTGGGAEQFF	TGCGCCAGCAGCCCCCTAACAGGGGGAGGGGCTGAGCAGTTCTTC
.	TRBV6-1	TRBJ2-5	.	CASPGVSQETQYF	TGTGCCTCCCCAGGGGTGTCGCAAGAGACCCAGTACTTC
many	TRBV5-1	TRBJ2-5	TRBD2	CASSPEGLAEETQYF	TGCGCCAGCAGCCCGGAGGGACTAGCGGAAGAGACCCAGTACTTC
many	TRBV5-1	TRBJ1-1	.	CASSSSTGNTEAFF	TGCGCCAGCAGCTCTTCTACGGGGAACACTGAAGCTTTCTTT
few	TRBV7-6	TRBJ2-7	.	CASRTRGGDEQYF	TGTGCCAGCAGAACTCGGGGAGGAGATGAGCAGTACTTC
.	TRBV20-1	TRBJ2-2	.	CSARDRVDRVDTGELFF	TGCAGTGCTAGAGATCGGGTCGATAGGGTCGACACCGGGGAGCTGTTTTTT
.	TRBV5-1	TRBJ2-1	TRBD1	CASSRDRVINEQFF	TGCGCCAGCAGCAGGGACAGAGTTATTAATGAGCAGTTCTTC
few	TRBV28	TRBJ2-5	TRBD2	CASSFGTSGDGETQYF	TGTGCCAGCAGTTTCGGGACTAGCGGGGATGGAGAGACCCAGTACTTC
few	TRBV4-1	TRBJ2-2	.	CASSQDPLGGLGTGELFF	TGCGCCAGCAGCCAAGATCCGCTCGGGGGGCTCGGGACCGGGGAGCTGTTTTTT
.	TRBV4-3	TRBJ2-2	TRBD1	CASSQVQGAGGELFF	TGCGCCAGCAGCCAAGTCCAGGGGGCGGGCGGGGAGCTGTTTTTT
few	TRBV7-9	TRBJ2-5	TRBD1	CASSRTGGRQETQYF	TGTGCCAGCAGCCGGACAGGGGGGCGGCAAGAGACCCAGTACTTC
.	TRBV5-1	TRBJ2-1	.	CASSPVAGEDEQFF	TGCGCCAGCAGCCCGGTCGCAGGGGAGGATGAGCAGTTCTTC
few	TRBV20-1	TRBJ2-1	TRBD1	CSARSTDRGVREQFF	TGCAGTGCTAGATCCACGGACAGGGGCGTACGTGAGCAGTTCTTC
many	TRBV7-2	TRBJ1-1	.	CASSLLDTEAFF	TGTGCCAGCAGCTTACTGGACACTGAAGCTTTCTTT
.	TRBV7-3	TRBJ2-1	TRBD1	CASSLAGQGPNEQFF	TGTGCCAGCAGCCTGGCGGGACAGGGACCCAATGAGCAGTTCTTC
.	TRBV6-2/TRBV6-3	TRBJ2-3	.	CASSYLLGVADTQYF	TGTGCCAGCAGTTACCTACTAGGAGTGGCAGATACGCAGTATTTT
.	TRBV4-1	TRBJ1-5	.	CASSQPRAGGNQPQHF	TGCGCCAGCAGCCAACCCCGGGCAGGGGGCAATCAGCCCCAGCATTTT
.	TRBV5-1	TRBJ2-1	.	CTSSLGTSYNEQFF	TGCACCAGCAGCTTAGGCACCTCCTACAATGAGCAGTTCTTC
.	TRBV5-1	TRBJ1-4	.	CASSDDTSGLEKLFF	TGCGCCAGCAGCGACGACACATCGGGACTCGAAAAACTGTTTTTT
.	TRBV4-1	TRBJ2-1	.	CASSQDRSGYENEQFF	TGCGCCAGCAGCCAAGATCGGTCAGGGTATGAGAATGAGCAGTTCTTC
.	TRBV15	TRBJ2-3	.	CATSREGTDTQYF	TGTGCCACCAGCAGAGAAGGCACAGATACGCAGTATTTT
few	TRBV7-9	TRBJ2-1	TRBD1	CASSLSRQGRRNEQFF	TGTGCCAGCAGCTTATCTCGACAGGGGCGGAGGAATGAGCAGTTCTTC
.	TRBV5-1	TRBJ2-3	TRBD1	CASSWNGQGQADTQYF	TGCGCCAGCAGCTGGAACGGACAGGGACAAGCGGATACGCAGTATTTT
.	TRBV12-3/TRBV12-4	TRBJ2-1	.	CASSSNAGTSERREQFF	TGTGCCAGCAGCTCTAATGCCGGGACCTCAGAACGTCGCGAGCAGTTCTTC
.	TRBV2	TRBJ2-3	.	CASISVGTDTQYF	TGTGCCAGCATAAGTGTAGGCACAGATACGCAGTATTTT
.	TRBV27	TRBJ1-1	.	CASSFGGSATEAFF	TGTGCCAGCAGTTTCGGGGGGTCAGCCACTGAAGCTTTCTTT
few	TRBV5-1	TRBJ1-3	TRBD1	CASSLGDRRGNTIYF	TGCGCCAGCAGCTTGGGGGACAGGAGGGGAAACACCATATATTTT
many	TRBV5-4	TRBJ2-3	TRBD1	CASSGGTGSTDTQYF	TGTGCCAGCAGCGGGGGGACAGGTAGCACAGATACGCAGTATTTT
few	TRBV7-2	TRBJ2-1	.	CASSPRWASYNEQFF	TGTGCCAGCAGCCCCCGATGGGCCTCCTACAATGAGCAGTTCTTC
.	TRBV4-2	TRBJ2-1	TRBD1	CARGPPGQHNEQFF	TGTGCCAGGGGCCCCCCGGGACAGCACAATGAGCAGTTCTTC
.	TRBV29-1	TRBJ1-1	.	CSVVAGNTEAFF	TGCAGCGTTGTGGCGGGAAACACTGAAGCTTTCTTT
.	TRBV11-2	TRBJ2-6	.	CASSLVAGANVLTF	TGTGCCAGCAGCTTAGTAGCTGGGGCCAACGTCCTGACTTTC